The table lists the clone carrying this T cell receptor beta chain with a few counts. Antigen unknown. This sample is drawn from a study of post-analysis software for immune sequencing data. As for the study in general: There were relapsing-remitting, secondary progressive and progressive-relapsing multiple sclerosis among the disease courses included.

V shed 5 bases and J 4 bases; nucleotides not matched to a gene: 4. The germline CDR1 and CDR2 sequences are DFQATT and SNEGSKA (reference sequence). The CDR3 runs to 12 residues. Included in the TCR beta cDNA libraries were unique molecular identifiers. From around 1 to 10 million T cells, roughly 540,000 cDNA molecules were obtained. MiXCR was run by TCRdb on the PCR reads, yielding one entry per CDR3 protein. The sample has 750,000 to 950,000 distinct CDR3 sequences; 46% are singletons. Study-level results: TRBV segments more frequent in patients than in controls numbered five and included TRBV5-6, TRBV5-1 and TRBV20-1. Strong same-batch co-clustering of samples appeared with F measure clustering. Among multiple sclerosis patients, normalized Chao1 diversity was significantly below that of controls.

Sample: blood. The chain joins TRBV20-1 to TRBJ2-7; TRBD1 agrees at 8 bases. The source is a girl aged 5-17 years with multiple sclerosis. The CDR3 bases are TGCAGTGCTGGTGGGACAGGTTACGAGCAGTACTTC. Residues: CSAGGTGYEQYF.